This TCR beta chain originates from a study of molecular identifiers for immune sequencing clone quantification. Study-level information: Replicates involved a five-way split of RNA from about 19,000 or 110,000 naive CD8 cells, with sequencing of four.

Points on this clonotype: The antigen remains unidentified.

TCR libraries were built in bulk with a published protocol and specific TCR primers. Using its own MiXCR run on the PCR reads, TCRdb lists one record per CDR3 protein. Altogether 85,000 to 100,000 distinct CDR3 sequences are present, roughly a quarter being singletons, with the ten largest covering 0.94%. V was cut by 4 bases and J by 7 bases, with 20 bases left in between. Germline CDR1 SGHDT, CDR2 YYEEEE. The CDR3 sequence is 15 residues long. Findings of the study overall: Clones that had above 20 RNA copies took up over 97% of effector molecules but under 1% in naive cells.

V usage is TRBV5-6 and J usage is TRBJ2-5; tentative D call: TRBD1 (6 bases). This sequence was found in a human donor in good health. Some libraries in this study had Jurkat cell RNA spiked in. The sample comprised naive CD8+ T cells from blood, with Jurkat cell RNA spiked in. Subset here: FACS-sorted CD8+CD4-CCR7+CD45RA+ naive T cells. CDR3 DNA: TGTGCCAGCAGCCCCGGGACATCTGAACGGGGGACCCAGTACTTC. Residues: CASSPGTSERGTQYF.